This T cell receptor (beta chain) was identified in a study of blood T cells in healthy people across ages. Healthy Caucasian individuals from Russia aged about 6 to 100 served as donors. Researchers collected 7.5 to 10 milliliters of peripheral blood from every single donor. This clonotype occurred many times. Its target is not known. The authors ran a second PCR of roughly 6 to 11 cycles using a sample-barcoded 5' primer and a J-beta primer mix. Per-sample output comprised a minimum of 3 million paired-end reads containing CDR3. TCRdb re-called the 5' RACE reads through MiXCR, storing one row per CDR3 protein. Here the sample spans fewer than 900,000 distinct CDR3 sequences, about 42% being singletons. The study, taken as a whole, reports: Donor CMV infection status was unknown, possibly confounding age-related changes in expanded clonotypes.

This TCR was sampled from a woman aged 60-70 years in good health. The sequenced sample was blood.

The CDR3 coding sequence is TGTGCCAGCAGCCGTTACCCCCCTCTATCCATTCAGTACTTC. It codes for CASSRYPPLSIQYF. This chain uses TRBV7-2 with TRBJ2-4; D is unresolved. The CDR3 has 14 residues. V was cut by 5 bases and J by 9 bases, with 17 bases left in between. CDR1 SGHTA and CDR2 FQGNSA come from the germline V gene.